A selection of T cell receptor beta chains follows, all from one sample in a study of blood T cell repertoires in COVID-19. The assay was immunoSEQ multiplex PCR, and TCRdb's table has in-frame clones only and misses some. Among about 670,000 clones, approximately 90% were seen once, and the ten largest hold roughly 0.26%. What was sequenced was peripheral blood. These receptors were obtained from a woman younger than 30 with acute or convalescent COVID-19. Each CDR3 is given with its conserved first and last residue. D genes are given only for firm matches. Size tells how often a clone was seen (once, few, many) or the class of an expanded clone, and some rows leave it out.

cdr3_nt cdr3_aa j_call v_call d_call clone_size
TGTGCCAGCAGACCTACTGGACAGGGAAGCCACGAGCAGTACTTC CASRPTGQGSHEQYF TRBJ2-7 TRBV6-6 TRBD1 -
TGTGCCACCAGTGATTCCCCAGGGGGTGTCTATGGCTACACCTTC CATSDSPGGVYGYTF TRBJ1-2 TRBV24-1 TRBD1 -
TGTGCCAGCACAAGGGACAGGGATGGTGGCTACACCTTC CASTRDRDGGYTF TRBJ1-2 TRBV6-6 TRBD1 -
TGTGCCAGCAGCCGAGCGACAGGGGGGGGGCCGGGTACGCAGTATTTT CASSRATGGGPGTQYF TRBJ2-3 TRBV3-1/TRBV3-2 TRBD1 -
TGCGCCAGCAGCCCCCGGGCGGGGTCCCAGCTTGGAAACACCATATATTTT CASSPRAGSQLGNTIYF TRBJ1-3 TRBV5-1 - -
TGTGCCAGCAGCCAAGAGGGCAGGGTGCCAGGGCCCCAGCATTTT CASSQEGRVPGPQHF TRBJ1-5 TRBV3-1/TRBV3-2 - -
TGTGCCAGCAGTTCTACTTATAGCAATCAGCCCCAGCATTTT CASSSTYSNQPQHF TRBJ1-5 TRBV6-5 - -
TGTGCCAGCACTGCGACTAGCGGGGGGGCGGGTGAGCAGTTCTTC CASTATSGGAGEQFF TRBJ2-1 TRBV6-5 TRBD2 -
TGTGCCAGCAGCCGACACGGACAGAGCAATCAGCCCCAGCATTTT CASSRHGQSNQPQHF TRBJ1-5 TRBV7-9 - -
TGCGCCAGCAGCCAACCAGGGGGCGAATCCAGCTTT CASSQPGGESSF TRBJ1-6 TRBV4-1 TRBD1 -
TGTGCCAGCAGCCCGCCCAGGCGACTGAACACTGAAGCTTTCTTT CASSPPRRLNTEAFF TRBJ1-1 TRBV7-2 - -
TGTGCCAGCAGCCCATCCGGGGTAAACACTGAAGCTTTCTTT CASSPSGVNTEAFF TRBJ1-1 TRBV9 - -
TGTGCCAGCAGTCCGCCGGGGGGCGATGGAAACACCATATATTTT CASSPPGGDGNTIYF TRBJ1-3 TRBV6-5 - -
TGTGCCAGTAGTATGGTCAGGGGTCGTCAGCCCCAGCATTTT CASSMVRGRQPQHF TRBJ1-5 TRBV19 - -
TGCAGCGTTGGTCGGGGGGCGAACACTGAAGCTTTCTTT CSVGRGANTEAFF TRBJ1-1 TRBV29-1 - few
TGTGCCAGCAGCTTAGCACAGACAACACCAGATACGCAGTATTTT CASSLAQTTPDTQYF TRBJ2-3 TRBV7-8 - -
TGTGCCAGCAGTTACATACAGGCCTCAGCTAACTATGGCTACACCTTC CASSYIQASANYGYTF TRBJ1-2 TRBV6-6 - -
TGCGCCAGCAGCCAAGACTTGGGTATAGACACCCTAAACTATGGCTACACCTTC CASSQDLGIDTLNYGYTF TRBJ1-2 TRBV4-3 - -
TGTGCCAGCTCACTCGACTATGGCTACACCTTC CASSLDYGYTF TRBJ1-2 TRBV9 - few
TGTGCCAGCAGTCCCTCCTTGGCAGGGGAAGCTTTCTTT CASSPSLAGEAFF TRBJ1-1 TRBV6-5 - -
TGCGCCAGCAGCCAAGTCTGGGGGGGGACAACAGATACGCAGTATTTT CASSQVWGGTTDTQYF TRBJ2-3 TRBV4-3 - -
TGTGCCAGCAGCGTAGTGGGCAGCTCCTACGAGCAGTACTTC CASSVVGSSYEQYF TRBJ2-7 TRBV9 - -
TGTGCCAGCAGCTTAGGGGACTCCCCGGCGAGAGCTTTCTTT CASSLGDSPARAFF TRBJ1-1 TRBV5-6 - once
TGTGCCAGCAGCGAGATGGACCCCCTCTCGGGGGGCTACACCTTC CASSEMDPLSGGYTF TRBJ1-2 TRBV6-5 - -
TGCGCCAGCAGACAGGGAAGGGGTGGGGATCCTGAAGCTTTCTTT CASRQGRGGDPEAFF TRBJ1-1 TRBV5-1 - once
TGTGCCAGCAGCTCGAGGTTCTACGAGCAGTACTTC CASSSRFYEQYF TRBJ2-7 TRBV5-6 - -
TGTGCCAGCAGTGAGGCGACCTCGGACTTCCGATACGAGCAGTACTTC CASSEATSDFRYEQYF TRBJ2-7 TRBV6-1 - -
TGTGCCAGCAGCTTGGGACTTCCCGGGGGTGAGCAGTTCTTC CASSLGLPGGEQFF TRBJ2-1 TRBV7-9 - once
TGTGCCTGGAGGGCGCGTAAAACTATCTATGGCTACACCTTC CAWRARKTIYGYTF TRBJ1-2 TRBV30 - -
TGTGCCAGCAGCTCTGCCCCGGGGGGTGAAGCTTTCTTT CASSSAPGGEAFF TRBJ1-1 TRBV7-2 - -
TGTGCCAGCAGCGTAGCTGGGGCCCGAAACCTTCAAGAGACCCAGTACTTC CASSVAGARNLQETQYF TRBJ2-5 TRBV9 - once
TGTGCCAGTAGTATAGGGTATTGGCAGGGGTCTTGGAGTAGGCCCCAGCATTTT CASSIGYWQGSWSRPQHF TRBJ1-5 TRBV19 - -
TGTGCCAGTAGTATAGGGGCCAGCCCCTATGGCTACACCTTC CASSIGASPYGYTF TRBJ1-2 TRBV19 - -
TGTGCCAGCAGCCTCGGGACAACTATCTCTGGAAACACCATATATTTT CASSLGTTISGNTIYF TRBJ1-3 TRBV5-6 - -
TGTGCCAGCAGCTTAGGGGGCGGTCCTCTATCACCCTCGCAGTTCTTC CASSLGGGPLSPSQFF TRBJ2-1 TRBV7-9 - few
TGCGCCAGCAGCCCCACGGAATTGGGCAACTATGGCTACACCTTC CASSPTELGNYGYTF TRBJ1-2 TRBV5-1 - -
TGTGCCAGCAGCCACGCAACTAATGAAAAACTGTTTTTT CASSHATNEKLFF TRBJ1-4 TRBV3-1/TRBV3-2 - -
TGTGCCAGCAGCCCGACAGGGGATCAGCCCCAGCATTTT CASSPTGDQPQHF TRBJ1-5 TRBV3-1/TRBV3-2 TRBD1 once
TGTGCCAGCAGTCGGACAGGGTCCTACGAGCAGTACTTC CASSRTGSYEQYF TRBJ2-7 TRBV11-2 TRBD1 -
TGTGCCAGCAGCTTACTCCCGGGCGGGAATTACACTGAAGCTTTCTTT CASSLLPGGNYTEAFF TRBJ1-1 TRBV11-2 - -
TGTGCCAGCAGCTGGCCAGGATCGGACACAGATACGCAGTATTTT CASSWPGSDTDTQYF TRBJ2-3 TRBV7-9 - -
TGTGCCAGCAGTCACAGCTATGGCTACACCTTC CASSHSYGYTF TRBJ1-2 TRBV6-5 - -
TGCGCCAGCAGCCAAGATAGTAGCGGGACTGAAGCTTTCTTT CASSQDSSGTEAFF TRBJ1-1 TRBV4-1 - -
TGTGCCAGCAGCGTAACAGGGTTCCTTTACGAGCAGTACTTC CASSVTGFLYEQYF TRBJ2-7 TRBV11-2 - -
TGTGCCAGCCGGGACAGGGAGAACTCTGGAAACACCATATATTTT CASRDRENSGNTIYF TRBJ1-3 TRBV10-3 TRBD1 -
TGTGCCATCAGTGAGCCAGACAGCATAAAGAACACTGAAGCTTTCTTT CAISEPDSIKNTEAFF TRBJ1-1 TRBV10-3 - -
TGTGCCAGCAGCTTTGGAGGGACAGCGACAGAGACCCAGTACTTC CASSFGGTATETQYF TRBJ2-5 TRBV5-6 - -
TGTGCCAGCTCACCGAACAGTTTGAACACTGAAGCTTTCTTT CASSPNSLNTEAFF TRBJ1-1 TRBV18 - -